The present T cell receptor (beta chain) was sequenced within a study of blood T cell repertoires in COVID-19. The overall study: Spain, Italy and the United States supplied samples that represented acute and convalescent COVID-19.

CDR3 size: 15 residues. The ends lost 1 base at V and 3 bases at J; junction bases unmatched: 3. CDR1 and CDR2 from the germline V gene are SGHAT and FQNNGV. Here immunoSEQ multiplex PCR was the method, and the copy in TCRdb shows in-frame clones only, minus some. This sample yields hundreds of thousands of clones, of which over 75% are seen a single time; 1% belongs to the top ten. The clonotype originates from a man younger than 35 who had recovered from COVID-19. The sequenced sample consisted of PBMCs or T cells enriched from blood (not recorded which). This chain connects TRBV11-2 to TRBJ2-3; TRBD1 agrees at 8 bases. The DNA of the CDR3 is TGTGCCAGCAGCTTAGGGACAGGGATAACAGATACGCAGTATTTT. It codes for CASSLGTGITDTQYF.